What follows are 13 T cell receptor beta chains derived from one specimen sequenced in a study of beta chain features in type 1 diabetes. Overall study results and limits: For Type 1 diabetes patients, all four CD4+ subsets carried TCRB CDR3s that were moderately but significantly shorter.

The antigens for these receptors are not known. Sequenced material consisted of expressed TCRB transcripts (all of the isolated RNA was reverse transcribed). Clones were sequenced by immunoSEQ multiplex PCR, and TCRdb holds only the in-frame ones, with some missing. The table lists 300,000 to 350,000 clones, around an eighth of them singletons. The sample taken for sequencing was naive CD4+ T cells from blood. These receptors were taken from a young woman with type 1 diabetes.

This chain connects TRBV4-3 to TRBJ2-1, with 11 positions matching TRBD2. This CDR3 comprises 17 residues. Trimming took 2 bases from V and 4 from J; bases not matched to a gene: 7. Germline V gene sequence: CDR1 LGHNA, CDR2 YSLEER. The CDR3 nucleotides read TGCGCCAGCAGCCAAATGATCACTAGCGGGAGTTACAATGAGCAGTTCTTC. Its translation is CASSQMITSGSYNEQFF.

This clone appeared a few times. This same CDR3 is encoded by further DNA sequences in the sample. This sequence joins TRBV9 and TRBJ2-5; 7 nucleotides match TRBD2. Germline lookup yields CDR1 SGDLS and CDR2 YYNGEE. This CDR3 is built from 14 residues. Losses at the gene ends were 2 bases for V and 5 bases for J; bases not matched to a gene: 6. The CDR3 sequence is CASSVRLAGETQYF. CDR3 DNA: TGTGCCAGCAGCGTCCGACTAGCTGGGGAGACCCAGTACTTC.

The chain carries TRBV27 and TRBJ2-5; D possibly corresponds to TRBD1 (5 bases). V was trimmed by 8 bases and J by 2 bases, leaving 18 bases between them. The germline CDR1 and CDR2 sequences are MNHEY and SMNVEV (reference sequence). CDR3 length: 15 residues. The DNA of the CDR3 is TGTGCCAGCCGAACCCACGATCAGGGTCAAGAGACCCAGTACTTC. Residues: CASRTHDQGQETQYF.

The CDR3 region is CATSARSAYNEQFF. CDR3 in DNA: TGTGCCACCAGCGCCCGGTCGGCCTACAATGAGCAGTTCTTC. The V gene is TRBV15, the J gene TRBJ2-1; D ambiguous. Per germline, CDR1 LNHNV and CDR2 YYDKDF (reference sequence). V gave up 5 bases and J gave up 2 bases, with 10 bases separating them. The CDR3 is made up of 14 amino acids.

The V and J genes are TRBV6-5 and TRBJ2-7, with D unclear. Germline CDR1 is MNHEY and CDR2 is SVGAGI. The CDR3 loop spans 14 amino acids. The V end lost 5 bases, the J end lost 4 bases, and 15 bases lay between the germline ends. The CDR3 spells CASSDLTRPYEQYV. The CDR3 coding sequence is TGTGCCAGCAGTGACTTGACTCGGCCGTACGAGCAGTACGTC.

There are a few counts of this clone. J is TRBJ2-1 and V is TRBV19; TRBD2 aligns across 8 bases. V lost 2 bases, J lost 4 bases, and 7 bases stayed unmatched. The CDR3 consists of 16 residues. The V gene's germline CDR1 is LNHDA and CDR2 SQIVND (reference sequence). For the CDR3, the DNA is TGTGCCAGTAGTATAAGAGGTAGCGGGACTTACAATGAGCAGTTCTTC. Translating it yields CASSIRGSGTYNEQFF.

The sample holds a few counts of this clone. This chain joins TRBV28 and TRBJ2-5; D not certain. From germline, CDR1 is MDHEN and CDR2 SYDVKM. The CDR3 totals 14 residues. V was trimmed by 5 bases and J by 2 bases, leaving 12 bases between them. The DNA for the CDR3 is TGTGCCAGCAGTACCCACGAGGTTCAAGAGACCCAGTACTTC. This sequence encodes CASSTHEVQETQYF.

DNA of the CDR3: TGTGCCAGCTCACCCCTCATAAGTGAGGGCTACACCTTC. It is translated as CASSPLISEGYTF. The chain uses TRBV18 and TRBJ1-2; D remains unclear. V was cut by 3 bases and J by 8 bases, with 13 bases left in between. Germline V gene lookup returns CDR1 KGHSH and CDR2 LQKENI. The CDR3 consists of 13 residues. The full variable domain, in which reference TRBV18 and TRBJ1-2 provide the parts outside the CDR3, is NAGVMQNPRHLVRRRGQEARLRCSPMKGHSHVYWYRQLPEEGLKFMVYLQKENIIDESGMPKERFSAEFPKEGPSILRIQQVVRGDSAAYFCASSPLISEGYTFGSGTRLTVV.

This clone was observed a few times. The CDR3 DNA follows: TGTGCCAGCTCACCACCACAGGGTTATGGCTACACCTTC. As protein: CASSPPQGYGYTF. This chain connects TRBV18 to TRBJ1-2, with D tentatively TRBD1 (6 bases). CDR3 length: 13 residues. Trimming shortened V by 0 bases and J by 5 bases, and 7 bases separated the two germline ends. CDR1 KGHSH and CDR2 LQKENI come from the germline V gene.

This chain's CDR3 is CASTLPGYTGELFF. The CDR3 DNA sequence: TGTGCCAGCACCCTACCGGGGTACACCGGGGAGCTGTTTTTT. The chain couples TRBV6-6 to TRBJ2-2; TRBD2 might be the D (5 bases). The CDR3 is made up of 14 amino acids. V lost 7 bases and J 3 bases, leaving 12 bases between the germline ends. Looked up from germline, CDR1 is MNHNY and CDR2 is SVGAGI (reference sequence).

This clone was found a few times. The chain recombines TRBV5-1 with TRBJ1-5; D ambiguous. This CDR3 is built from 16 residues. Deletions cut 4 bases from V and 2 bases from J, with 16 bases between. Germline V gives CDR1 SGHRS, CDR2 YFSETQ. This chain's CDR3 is CASSRDPDLGNQPQHF. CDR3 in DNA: TGCGCCAGCAGCCGGGATCCGGATCTGGGCAATCAGCCCCAGCATTTT.

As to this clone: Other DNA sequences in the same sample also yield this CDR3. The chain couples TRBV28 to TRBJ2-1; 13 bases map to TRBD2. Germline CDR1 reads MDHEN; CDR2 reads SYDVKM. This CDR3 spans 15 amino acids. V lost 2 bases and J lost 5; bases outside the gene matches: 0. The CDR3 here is CASSLGTSGNNEQFF. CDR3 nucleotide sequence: TGTGCCAGCAGTTTAGGGACTAGCGGGAACAATGAGCAGTTCTTC.

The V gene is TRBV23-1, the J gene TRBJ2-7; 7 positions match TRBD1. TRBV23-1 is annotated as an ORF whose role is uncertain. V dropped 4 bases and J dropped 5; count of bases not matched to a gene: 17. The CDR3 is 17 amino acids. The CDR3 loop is CASSLVNIDRAGDEQYV. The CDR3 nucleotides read TGCGCCAGCAGTCTGGTCAATATCGACAGGGCCGGCGACGAGCAGTACGTC.